Following are 10 T cell receptor beta chains from one sample sequenced in a study of T cell repertoires in cytomegalovirus infection. MiXCR, run by TCRdb on the reads, gives a single entry per CDR3 protein. The data show some 920,000 distinct CDR3 sequences, roughly 31% seen once. Their cognate antigens are unknown. Sequencing was performed on cultured CD8+ T cells from PBMCs, taken from culture after CMV antigen stimulation. The receptor source for this set is a human donor in good health (CMV status not recorded). Some clones in this sample may be carry-over from other donors' samples.

The rearrangement uses TRBV7-6 and TRBJ2-7, with D unresolved. The CDR3 loop spans 14 amino acids. V lost 5 bases to trimming and J lost 1 base, with 12 bases between them. In germline, CDR1 is SGHVS, CDR2 FNYEAQ. CDR3 amino acids: CASSGDGVSYEQYF. The CDR3, as DNA: TGTGCCAGCAGCGGAGATGGGGTTTCCTACGAGCAGTACTTC.

This clonotype was observed many times. The chain uses TRBV7-2 and TRBJ2-2; 10 bases line up with TRBD2. Germline CDR1 is SGHTA and CDR2 is FQGNSA. With V trimmed by 5 bases and J by 0 bases, 15 bases remained unmatched. The CDR3 contains 20 residues. CDR3 nucleotide sequence: TGTGCCAGCAGCGATAGTGGGGGATTAGCGGGGGGACCGAACACCGGGGAGCTGTTTTTT. Translation gives CASSDSGGLAGGPNTGELFF.

V gene TRBV12-3 or TRBV12-4 combines with J gene TRBJ1-2; D remains ambiguous. The CDR3 covers 17 residues. V was pared by 7 bases and J by 5 bases, with 26 bases between. In DNA form, the CDR3 reads TGTGCCAGCAACTTAGAGGGCCCCAGGCCGCAACATTATGGCTACACCTTC. Translation: CASNLEGPRPQHYGYTF.

This clonotype was recorded once. The chain recombines TRBV4-2 with TRBJ2-1, with TRBD2 identical over 8 bases. The CDR3 consists of 17 residues. Losses at the gene ends were 4 bases for V and 8 bases for J; bases not matched to a gene: 16. CDR1 and CDR2 from the germline V gene are LGHNA and YNFKEQ. The CDR3 here is CASSRGFQGLGIDEQFF. CDR3 DNA: TGTGCCAGCAGCCGGGGGTTCCAGGGACTAGGGATCGATGAGCAGTTCTTC.

This clonotype occurred a few times. The junction and the germline gene differ at one end; a read error may be behind it. The rearrangement joins TRBV6-6 to TRBJ2-7; D may be TRBD1 or TRBD2 (5 bases each). The V gene's germline CDR1 is MNHNY and CDR2 SVGAGI (reference sequence). The CDR3 extends over 14 amino acids. The CDR3 sequence: CASSNSGTPDEQYF. CDR3 DNA: TGTGCCAGCAGTAACTCCGGGACCCCCGACGAGCAGTACTTC.

This clonotype was observed a few times. The rearrangement uses TRBV7-2 and TRBJ2-7; a weak D match, TRBD1 (6 bases). Germline V CDR1 and CDR2: SGHTA, FQGNSA. The CDR3 loop spans 14 amino acids. Trimming shortened V by 5 bases and J by 0 bases, and 11 bases separated the two germline ends. The CDR3 reads CASSAEQGSYEQYV. The CDR3 DNA sequence: TGTGCCAGCAGCGCGGAACAGGGCTCCTACGAGCAGTACGTC.

This rearrangement joins TRBV6-2 or TRBV6-3 to TRBJ2-5; D gene uncertain. V was pared by 6 bases and J by 3 bases, with 14 bases between. In germline, CDR1 is MNHEY, CDR2 SVGEGT. The CDR3 extends over 14 amino acids. The CDR3 loop reads CASSPKEIEETQYF. CDR3 DNA sequence: TGTGCCAGCAGCCCAAAAGAGATTGAAGAGACCCAGTACTTC.

A word on this clonotype: Given a much more abundant clone one base away, this may be a read error. The CDR3 carries no conserved terminal phenylalanine or tryptophan, so it likely arises from a read error. The V and J genes are TRBV7-6 and TRBJ2-1, with 7 nucleotides matching TRBD2. CDR1 is SGHVS and CDR2 is FNYEAQ in the germline V gene. CDR3 size: 16 residues. The junction had 5 bases not matched to a gene; V was cut back by 2 bases and J by 1 base. For the CDR3, the DNA is TGTGCCAGCAGCTTATCCCCCGGGGGGTCCTACAATGAGCAGTTCTCC. Amino acids: CASSLSPGGSYNEQFS.

This sequence joins TRBV4-1 and TRBJ1-2; TRBD1 matches 7 bases. Trimming removed 6 bases from V and 1 base from J; junction bases left unmatched: 17. Germline V gene data show CDR1 as MGHRA and CDR2 as YSYEKL. The CDR3 is 18 residues long. For the CDR3, the DNA is TGCGCCAGCAGACATTTTTTCGGACAGGAAATATTTAACTATGGCTACACCTTC. Protein product: CASRHFFGQEIFNYGYTF.

There are many counts of this clonotype. This chain links TRBV7-3 with TRBJ2-1; 14 bases are shared with TRBD2. Germline V CDR1 and CDR2: SGHTA, FQGTGA. The CDR3 runs to 19 residues. The J segment lost 3 bases and the V segment lost 5 bases, leaving 12 bases of the junction unmatched. This chain's CDR3 is CASSPRVTSGGADYNEQFF. CDR3 DNA sequence: TGTGCCAGCAGCCCTCGAGTGACTAGCGGGGGGGCCGACTACAATGAGCAGTTCTTC.